The source of this TCR beta chain is a study of CD8+ T cells in alopecia areata. Study-wide background: After 6 to 18 months of tofacitinib, follow-up continued 6 months off drug.

General study results and limits: Affected lesional scalp, above all in alopecia totalis/universalis, was more clonal than normal scalp.

This clone was counted between two and nine times. Its antigen is unknown. Extraction of RNA preceded its reverse transcription into cDNA, which served as the sequencing template. Profiling relied on immunoSEQ multiplex PCR, and the TCRdb table lists in-frame clones only, not all of them. The sample holds about 200,000 clones; around 57% are singletons and the top ten take around 1.6%. Per the germline V gene, CDR1 is LNHDA and CDR2 is SQIVND (reference sequence). There are 13 residues in the CDR3. V was cut by 5 bases and J by 5 bases, with 9 bases left in between. This sample's treatment: oral pan-JAK inhibitor, 5-10 mg twice daily.

The chain joins TRBV19 to TRBJ2-2; D uncertain. The sample in question was CD4+ T cells sorted from blood, obtained at week 4, from a patient treated with tofacitinib. The clonotype comes from a human donor with alopecia areata. The CDR3 DNA follows: TGTGCCAGTAGTGTCTCTTCGACCGGGGAGCTGTTTTTT. Protein: CASSVSSTGELFF.